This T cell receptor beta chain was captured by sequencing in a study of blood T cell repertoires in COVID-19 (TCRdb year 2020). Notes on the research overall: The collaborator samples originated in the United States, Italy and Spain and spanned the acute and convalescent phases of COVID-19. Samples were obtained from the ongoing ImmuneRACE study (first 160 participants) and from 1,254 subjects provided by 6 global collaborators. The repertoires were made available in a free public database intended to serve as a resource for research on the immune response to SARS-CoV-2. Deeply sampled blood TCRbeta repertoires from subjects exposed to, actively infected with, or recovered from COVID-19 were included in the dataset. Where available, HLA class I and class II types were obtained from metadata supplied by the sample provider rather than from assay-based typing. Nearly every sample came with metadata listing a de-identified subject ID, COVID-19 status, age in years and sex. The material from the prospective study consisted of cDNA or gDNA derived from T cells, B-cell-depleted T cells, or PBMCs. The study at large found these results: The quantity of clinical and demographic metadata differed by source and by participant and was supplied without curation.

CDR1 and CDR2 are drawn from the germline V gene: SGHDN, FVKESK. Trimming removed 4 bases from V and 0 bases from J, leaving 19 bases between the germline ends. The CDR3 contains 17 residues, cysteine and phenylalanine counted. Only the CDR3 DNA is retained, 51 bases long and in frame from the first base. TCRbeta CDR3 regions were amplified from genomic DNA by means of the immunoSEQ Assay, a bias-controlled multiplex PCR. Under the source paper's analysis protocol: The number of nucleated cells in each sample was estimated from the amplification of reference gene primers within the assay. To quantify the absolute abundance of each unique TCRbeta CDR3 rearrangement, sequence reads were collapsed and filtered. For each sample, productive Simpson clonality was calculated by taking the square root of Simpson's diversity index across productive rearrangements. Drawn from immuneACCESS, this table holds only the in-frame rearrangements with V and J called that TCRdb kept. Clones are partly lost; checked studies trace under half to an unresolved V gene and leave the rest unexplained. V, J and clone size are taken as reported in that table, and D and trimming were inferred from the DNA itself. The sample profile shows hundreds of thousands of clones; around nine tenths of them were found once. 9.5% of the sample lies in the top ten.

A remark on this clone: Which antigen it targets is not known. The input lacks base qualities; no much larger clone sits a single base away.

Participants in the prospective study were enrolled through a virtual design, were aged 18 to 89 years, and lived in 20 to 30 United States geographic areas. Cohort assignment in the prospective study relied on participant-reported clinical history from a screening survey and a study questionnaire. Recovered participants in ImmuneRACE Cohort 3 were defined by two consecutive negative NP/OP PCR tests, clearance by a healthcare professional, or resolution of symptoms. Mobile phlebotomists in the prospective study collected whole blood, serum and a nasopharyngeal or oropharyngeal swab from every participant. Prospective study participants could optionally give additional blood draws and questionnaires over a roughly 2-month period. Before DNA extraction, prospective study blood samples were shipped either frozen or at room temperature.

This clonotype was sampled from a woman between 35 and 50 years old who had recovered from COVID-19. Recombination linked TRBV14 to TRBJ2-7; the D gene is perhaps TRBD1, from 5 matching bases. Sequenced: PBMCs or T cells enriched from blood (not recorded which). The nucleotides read TGTGCCAGCAGCCCTACCTCGACAGAAACCTTCTCCTACGAGCAGTACTTC. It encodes CASSPTSTETFSYEQYF.